This T cell receptor (beta chain) was retrieved from a study of T cell responses to AZD1222 COVID-19 vaccine. Per the germline V gene, CDR1 is DFQATT and CDR2 is SNEGSKA (reference sequence). V lost 5 bases to trimming and J lost 2 bases, with 7 bases between them. The CDR3 length is 11 residues. The data were produced by immunoSEQ multiplex PCR, yet TCRdb's version contains in-frame clones alone and is incomplete. The sample lists over 95,000 clones, around nine tenths occurring once. The sequencing here drew on peripheral blood, taken on day 0 of AZD1222 vaccination. The gene calls are TRBV20-1 and TRBJ2-7, with D unclear. The receptor was isolated from an adult in good health. The CDR3 here is CSAGYTYEQYF. The CDR3 DNA sequence: TGCAGTGCTGGCTACACCTACGAGCAGTACTTC.